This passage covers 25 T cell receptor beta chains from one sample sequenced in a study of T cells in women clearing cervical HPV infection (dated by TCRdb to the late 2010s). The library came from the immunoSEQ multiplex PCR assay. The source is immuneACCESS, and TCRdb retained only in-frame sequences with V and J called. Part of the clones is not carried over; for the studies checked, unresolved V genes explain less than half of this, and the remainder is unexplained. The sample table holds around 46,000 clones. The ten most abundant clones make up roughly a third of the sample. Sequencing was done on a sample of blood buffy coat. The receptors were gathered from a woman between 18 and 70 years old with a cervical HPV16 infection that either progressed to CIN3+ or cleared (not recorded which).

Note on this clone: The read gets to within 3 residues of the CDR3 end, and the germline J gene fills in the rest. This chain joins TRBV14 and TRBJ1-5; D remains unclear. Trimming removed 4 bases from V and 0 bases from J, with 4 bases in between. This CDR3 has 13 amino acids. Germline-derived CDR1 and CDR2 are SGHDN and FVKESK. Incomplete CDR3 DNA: TGTGCCAGCAGCCCAAATAGCAATCAGCCC. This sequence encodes CASSPNSNQP. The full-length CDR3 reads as CASSPNSNQPQHF.

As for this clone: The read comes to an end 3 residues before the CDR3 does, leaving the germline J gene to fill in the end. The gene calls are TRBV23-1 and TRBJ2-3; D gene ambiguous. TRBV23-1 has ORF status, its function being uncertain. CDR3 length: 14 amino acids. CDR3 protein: CASSRLNSNQPQYF. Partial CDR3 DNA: TGCGCCAGCAGTCGCCTAAATAGCAATCAGCCG.

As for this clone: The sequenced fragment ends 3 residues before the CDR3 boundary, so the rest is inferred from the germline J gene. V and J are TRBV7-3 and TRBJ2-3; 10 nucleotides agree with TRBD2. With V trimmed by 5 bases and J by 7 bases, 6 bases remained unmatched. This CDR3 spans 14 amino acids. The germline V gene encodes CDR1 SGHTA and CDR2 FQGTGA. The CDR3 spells CASSISGGLNTQYF. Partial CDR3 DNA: TGTGCCAGCAGCATTAGCGGGGGGCTGAATACG. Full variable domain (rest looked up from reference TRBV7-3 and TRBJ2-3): GAGVSQTPSNKVTEKGKYVELRCDPISGHTALYWYRQSLGQGPEFLIYFQGTGAADDSGLPNDRFFAVRPEGSVSTLKIQRTERGDSAVYLCASSISGGLNTQYFGPGTRLTVL.

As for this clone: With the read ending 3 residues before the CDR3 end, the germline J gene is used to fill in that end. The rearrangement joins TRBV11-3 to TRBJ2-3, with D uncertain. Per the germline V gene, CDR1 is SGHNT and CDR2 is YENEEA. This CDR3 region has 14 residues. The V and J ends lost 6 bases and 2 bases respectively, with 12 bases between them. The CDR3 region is CASRPPLNTDTQYF. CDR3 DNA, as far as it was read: TGTGCCAGCAGGCCCCCACTAAACACAGATACG.

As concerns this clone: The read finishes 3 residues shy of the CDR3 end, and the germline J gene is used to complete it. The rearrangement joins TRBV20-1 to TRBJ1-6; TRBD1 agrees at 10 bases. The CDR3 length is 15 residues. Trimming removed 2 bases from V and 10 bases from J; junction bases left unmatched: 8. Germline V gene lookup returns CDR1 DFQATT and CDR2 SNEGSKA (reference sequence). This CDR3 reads CSARNPGQGNSPLHF. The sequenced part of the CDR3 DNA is TGCAGTGCTAGAAATCCGGGACAGGGGAACTCACCC.

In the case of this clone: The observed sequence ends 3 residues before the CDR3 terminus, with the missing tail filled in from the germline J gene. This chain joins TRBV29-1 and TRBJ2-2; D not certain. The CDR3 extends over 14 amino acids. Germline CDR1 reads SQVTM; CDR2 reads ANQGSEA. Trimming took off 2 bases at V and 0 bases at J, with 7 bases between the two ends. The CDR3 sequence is CSVERLTNTGELFF. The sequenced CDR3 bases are TGCAGCGTTGAAAGGCTGACGAACACCGGGGAG.

CDR3 protein: CASSPGIQETQYF. The sequenced CDR3 bases are TGTGCCAGCAGCCCAGGGATTCAAGAGACC. This sequence joins TRBV7-3 and TRBJ2-5, with a weak D call TRBD1 (5 bases). The DNA ends 3 residues before the CDR3 does, and the rest of the CDR3 is filled in from the germline J gene. V lost 5 bases to trimming and J lost 2 bases, with 9 bases between them. The CDR3 runs to 13 residues. CDR1 is SGHTA, CDR2 FQGTGA, per germline.

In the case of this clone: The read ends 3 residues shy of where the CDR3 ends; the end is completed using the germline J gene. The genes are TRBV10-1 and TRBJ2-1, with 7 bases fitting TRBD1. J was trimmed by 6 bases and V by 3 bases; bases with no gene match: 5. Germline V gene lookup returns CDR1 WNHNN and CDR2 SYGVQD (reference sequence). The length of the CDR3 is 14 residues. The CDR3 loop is CASSDPRTGNEQFF. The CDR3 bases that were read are TGCGCCAGCAGTGACCCAAGGACAGGCAATGAG.

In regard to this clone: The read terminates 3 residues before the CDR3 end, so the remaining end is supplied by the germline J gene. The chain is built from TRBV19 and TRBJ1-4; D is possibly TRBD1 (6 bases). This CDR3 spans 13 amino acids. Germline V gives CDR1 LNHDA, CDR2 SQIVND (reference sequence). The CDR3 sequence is CASTLMGANVLFF. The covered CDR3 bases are TGTGCCAGTACCCTGATGGGGGCCAACGTA. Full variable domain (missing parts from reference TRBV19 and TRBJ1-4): DGGITQSPKYLFRKEGQNVTLSCEQNLNHDAMYWYRQDPGQGLRLIYYSQIVNDFQKGDIAEGYSVSREKKESFPLTVTSAQKNPTAFYLCASTLMGANVLFFGSGTQLSVL.

The CDR3 bases that were read are TGTGCCAGCAGCTCCGAGAGCTCCTATAATTCACCA. This encodes CASSSESSYNSP. The full CDR3 sequence reads CASSSESSYNSPLFF. V usage is TRBV7-6 and J usage is TRBJ1-4; D gene ambiguous. The CDR3 extends 3 residues past the end of the read, so its final part is completed from the germline J gene. Per the germline V gene, CDR1 is SGHVS and CDR2 is FNYEAQ. The CDR3 loop spans 15 amino acids.

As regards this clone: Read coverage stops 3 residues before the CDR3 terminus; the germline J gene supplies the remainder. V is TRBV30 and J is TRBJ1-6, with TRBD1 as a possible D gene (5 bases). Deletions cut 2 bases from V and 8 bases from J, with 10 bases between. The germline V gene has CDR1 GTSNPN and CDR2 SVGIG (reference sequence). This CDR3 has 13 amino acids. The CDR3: CAWSLQVDSPLHF. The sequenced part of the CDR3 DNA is TGTGCCTGGAGTCTACAGGTTGATTCACCC. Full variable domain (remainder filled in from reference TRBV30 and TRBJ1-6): SQTIHQWPATLVQPVGSPLSLECTVEGTSNPNLYWYRQAAGRGLQLLFYSVGIGQISSEVPQNLSASRPQDRQFILSSKKLLLSDSGFYLCAWSLQVDSPLHFGNGTRLTVT.

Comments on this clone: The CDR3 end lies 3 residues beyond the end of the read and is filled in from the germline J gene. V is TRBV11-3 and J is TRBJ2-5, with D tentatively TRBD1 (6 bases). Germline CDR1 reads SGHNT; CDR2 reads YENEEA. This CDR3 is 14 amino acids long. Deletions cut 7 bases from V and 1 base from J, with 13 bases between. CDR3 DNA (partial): TGTGCCAGCAACGCCCGCAGGGGCCAAGAGACC. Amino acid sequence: CASNARRGQET. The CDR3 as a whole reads CASNARRGQETQYF.

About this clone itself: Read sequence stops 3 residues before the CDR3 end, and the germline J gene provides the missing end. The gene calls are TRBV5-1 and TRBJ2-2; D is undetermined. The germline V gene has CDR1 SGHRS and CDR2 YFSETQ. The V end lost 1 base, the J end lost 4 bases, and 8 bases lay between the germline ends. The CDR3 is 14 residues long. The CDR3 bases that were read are TGCGCCAGCAGCTTGTCGGGTGGCACCGGGGAG. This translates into CASSLSGGTGE. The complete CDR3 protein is CASSLSGGTGELFF.

CDR3 in amino acids: CASSEPRKETQYF. CDR3 DNA, as far as it was read: TGTGCCAGCAGTGAACCGCGCAAAGAGACC. The rearrangement uses TRBV6-1 and TRBJ2-5; no reliable D call. The read ends 3 residues early relative to the CDR3; the germline J gene fills the gap. The V end was cut by 2 bases, the J end by 3 bases, with 7 bases between. CDR3 length: 13 residues. Per germline, CDR1 MNHNS and CDR2 SASEGT.

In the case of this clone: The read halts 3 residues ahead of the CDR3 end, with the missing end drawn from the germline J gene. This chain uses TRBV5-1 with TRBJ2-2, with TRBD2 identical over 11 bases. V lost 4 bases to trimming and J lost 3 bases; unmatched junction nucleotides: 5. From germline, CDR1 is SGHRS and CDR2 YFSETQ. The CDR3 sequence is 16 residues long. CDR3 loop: CASSILAGADTGELFF. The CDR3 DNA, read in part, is TGCGCCAGCAGCATACTAGCGGGGGCTGACACCGGGGAG. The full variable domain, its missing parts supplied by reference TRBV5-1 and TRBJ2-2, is KAGVTQTPRYLIKTRGQQVTLSCSPISGHRSVSWYQQTPGQGLQFLFEYFSETQRNKGNFPGRFSGRQFSNSRSEMNVSTLELGDSALYLCASSILAGADTGELFFGEGSRLTVL.

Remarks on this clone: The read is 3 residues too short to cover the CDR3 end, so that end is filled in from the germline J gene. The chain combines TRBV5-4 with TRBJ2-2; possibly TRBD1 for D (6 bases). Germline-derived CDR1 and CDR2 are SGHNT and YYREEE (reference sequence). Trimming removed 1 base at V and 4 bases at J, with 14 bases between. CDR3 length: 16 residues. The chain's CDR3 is CASSLPGTKVTGELFF. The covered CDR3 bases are TGTGCCAGCAGCTTGCCCGGGACAAAAGTCACCGGGGAG.

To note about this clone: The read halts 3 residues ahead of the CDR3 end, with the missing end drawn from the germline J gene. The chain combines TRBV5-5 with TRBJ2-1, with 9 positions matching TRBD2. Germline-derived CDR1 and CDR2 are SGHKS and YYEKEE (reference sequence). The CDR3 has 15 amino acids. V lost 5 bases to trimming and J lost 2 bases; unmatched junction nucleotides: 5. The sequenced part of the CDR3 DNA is TGTGCCAGCAGAACCGAGCGGGGGGCCTACAATGAG. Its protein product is CASRTERGAYNE. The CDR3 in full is CASRTERGAYNEQFF.

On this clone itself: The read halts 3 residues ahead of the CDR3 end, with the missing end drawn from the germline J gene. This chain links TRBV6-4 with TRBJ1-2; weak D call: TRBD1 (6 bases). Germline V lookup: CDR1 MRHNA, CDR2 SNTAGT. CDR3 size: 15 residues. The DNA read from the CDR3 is TGTGCCAGCAGTGACTCGACGATACAGGGCCGGGGC. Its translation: CASSDSTIQGRG. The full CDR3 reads CASSDSTIQGRGYTF.

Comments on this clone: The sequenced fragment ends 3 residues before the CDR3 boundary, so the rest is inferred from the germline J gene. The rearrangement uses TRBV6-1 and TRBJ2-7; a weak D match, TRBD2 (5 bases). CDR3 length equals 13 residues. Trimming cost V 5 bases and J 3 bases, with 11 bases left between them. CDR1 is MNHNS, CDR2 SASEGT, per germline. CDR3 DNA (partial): TGTGCCAGCAGTCAAGGACTTAACTACGAG. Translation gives CASSQGLNYE. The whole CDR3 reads CASSQGLNYEQYF.

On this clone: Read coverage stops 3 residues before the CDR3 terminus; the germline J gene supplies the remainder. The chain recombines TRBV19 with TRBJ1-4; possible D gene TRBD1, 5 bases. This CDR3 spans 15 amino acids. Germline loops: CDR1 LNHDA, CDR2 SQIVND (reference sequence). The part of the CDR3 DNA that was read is TGTGCCAGTAGTATACGGGCAGGGAATAATTCACCA. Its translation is CASSIRAGNNSP. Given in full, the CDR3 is CASSIRAGNNSPLFF. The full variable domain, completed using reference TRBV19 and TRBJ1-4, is DGGITQSPKYLFRKEGQNVTLSCEQNLNHDAMYWYRQDPGQGLRLIYYSQIVNDFQKGDIAEGYSVSREKKESFPLTVTSAQKNPTAFYLCASSIRAGNNSPLFFGSGTQLSVL.

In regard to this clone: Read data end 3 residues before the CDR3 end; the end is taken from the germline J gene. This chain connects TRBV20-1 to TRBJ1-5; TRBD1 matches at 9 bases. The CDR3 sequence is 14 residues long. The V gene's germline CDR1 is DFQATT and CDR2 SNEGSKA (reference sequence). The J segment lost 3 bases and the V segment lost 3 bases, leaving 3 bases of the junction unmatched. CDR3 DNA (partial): TGCAGTGCTAGTACAGGGGGCAACAATCAGCCC. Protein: CSASTGGNNQP. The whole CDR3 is CSASTGGNNQPQHF.

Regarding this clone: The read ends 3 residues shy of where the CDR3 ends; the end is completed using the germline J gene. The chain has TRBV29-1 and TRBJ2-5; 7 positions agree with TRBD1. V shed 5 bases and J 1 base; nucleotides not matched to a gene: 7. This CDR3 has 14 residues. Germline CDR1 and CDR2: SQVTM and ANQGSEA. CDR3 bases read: TGCAGCGTTTCACGACAGGGACCCCAAGAGACC. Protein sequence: CSVSRQGPQET. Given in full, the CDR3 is CSVSRQGPQETQYF.

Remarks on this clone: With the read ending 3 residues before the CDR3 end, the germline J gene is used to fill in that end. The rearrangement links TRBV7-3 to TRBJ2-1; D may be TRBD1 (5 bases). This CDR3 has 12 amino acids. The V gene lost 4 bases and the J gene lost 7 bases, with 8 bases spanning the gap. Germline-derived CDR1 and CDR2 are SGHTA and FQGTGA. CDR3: CASSYRQNEQFF. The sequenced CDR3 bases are TGTGCCAGCAGCTACAGACAGAATGAG.

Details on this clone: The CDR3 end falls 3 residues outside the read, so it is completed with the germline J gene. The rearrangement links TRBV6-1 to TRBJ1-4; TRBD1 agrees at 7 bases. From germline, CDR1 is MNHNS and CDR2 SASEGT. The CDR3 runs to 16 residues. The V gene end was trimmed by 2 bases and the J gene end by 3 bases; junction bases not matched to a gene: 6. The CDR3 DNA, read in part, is TGTGCCAGCAGTGAAAACAGGGGCTGGGCTAATGAAAAA. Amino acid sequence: CASSENRGWANEK. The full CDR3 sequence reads CASSENRGWANEKLFF.

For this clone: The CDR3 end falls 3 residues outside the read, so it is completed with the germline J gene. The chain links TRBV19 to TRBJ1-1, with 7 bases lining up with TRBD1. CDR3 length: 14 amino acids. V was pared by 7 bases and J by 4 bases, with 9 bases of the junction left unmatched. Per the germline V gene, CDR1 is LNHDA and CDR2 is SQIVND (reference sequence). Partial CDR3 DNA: TGTGCCAGTAAGCCTGACAGGGTCTCCACTGAA. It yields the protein CASKPDRVSTE. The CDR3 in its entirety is CASKPDRVSTEAFF. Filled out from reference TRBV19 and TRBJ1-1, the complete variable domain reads DGGITQSPKYLFRKEGQNVTLSCEQNLNHDAMYWYRQDPGQGLRLIYYSQIVNDFQKGDIAEGYSVSREKKESFPLTVTSAQKNPTAFYLCASKPDRVSTEAFFGQGTRLTVV.